This is a list of T cell receptor beta chains from one sample in a study of cytomegalovirus exposure and HLA in healthy donors. Generated by immunoSEQ multiplex PCR, the TCRdb table keeps only in-frame clones and is missing some. This sample has more than 100,000 clones; roughly 60% occur once, and the top ten carry 2.4%. Sequencing used PBMCs. The source is a woman aged 40 to 55 in good health and CMV-seronegative. CDR3s include the opening cysteine and the closing phenylalanine or tryptophan. D genes are given only for firm matches. Some rows mark clone size as missing; the rest say once, few, many or name a class of expanded clone.

j_gene: TRBJ2-5
d_gene: TRBD1
abundance: -
v_gene: TRBV5-1
CDR3aa: CASSRDRGETQYF
CDR3nt: TGCGCCAGCAGCCGGGACAGGGGGGAGACCCAGTACTTC

j_gene: TRBJ2-6
d_gene: TRBD1
abundance: -
v_gene: TRBV27
CDR3aa: CASSFGTGGAGANVLTF
CDR3nt: TGTGCCAGCAGTTTCGGGACAGGGGGCGCTGGGGCCAACGTCCTGACTTTC

j_gene: TRBJ1-3
d_gene: -
abundance: -
v_gene: TRBV2
CDR3aa: CASSEDSRNTIYF
CDR3nt: TGTGCCAGCAGCGAAGATTCAAGAAACACCATATATTTT

j_gene: TRBJ1-5
d_gene: TRBD1
abundance: few
v_gene: TRBV6-6
CDR3aa: CASSGRDRHVGQPQHF
CDR3nt: TGTGCCAGCAGCGGCCGGGACAGGCATGTCGGTCAGCCCCAGCATTTT

j_gene: TRBJ2-3
d_gene: -
abundance: -
v_gene: TRBV19
CDR3aa: CASSIDTAVPDTQYF
CDR3nt: TGTGCCAGTAGTATAGATACCGCAGTACCAGATACGCAGTATTTT

j_gene: TRBJ1-2
d_gene: -
abundance: -
v_gene: TRBV6-1
CDR3aa: CASSHTGFGYGYTF
CDR3nt: TGTGCCAGCAGTCACACAGGATTTGGCTATGGCTACACCTTC

j_gene: TRBJ2-1
d_gene: TRBD1
abundance: -
v_gene: TRBV28
CDR3aa: CASRVGTGLRNEQFF
CDR3nt: TGTGCCAGCAGAGTCGGGACAGGGTTGAGGAATGAGCAGTTCTTC

j_gene: TRBJ2-7
d_gene: TRBD1
abundance: once
v_gene: TRBV6-6
CDR3aa: CASSYGGQVSSYEQYF
CDR3nt: TGTGCCAGCAGTTACGGTGGACAGGTGAGCTCCTACGAGCAGTACTTC

j_gene: TRBJ1-6
d_gene: -
abundance: -
v_gene: TRBV4-1
CDR3aa: CASSQGEGPIGSPLHF
CDR3nt: TGCGCCAGCAGCCAAGGAGAGGGTCCCATAGGTTCACCCCTCCACTTT

j_gene: TRBJ1-2
d_gene: -
abundance: -
v_gene: TRBV27
CDR3aa: CASSQQPPFGREAYGYTF
CDR3nt: TGTGCCAGCAGCCAACAACCCCCCTTCGGCAGGGAAGCGTATGGCTACACCTTC

j_gene: TRBJ1-2
d_gene: -
abundance: -
v_gene: TRBV18
CDR3aa: CASSPKGDNYGYTF
CDR3nt: TGTGCCAGCTCACCGAAAGGGGATAACTATGGCTACACCTTC

j_gene: TRBJ2-3
d_gene: -
abundance: -
v_gene: TRBV6-5
CDR3aa: CASSYSGGEYTDTQYF
CDR3nt: TGTGCCAGCAGTTACTCTGGCGGGGAGTACACAGATACGCAGTATTTT

j_gene: TRBJ2-1
d_gene: TRBD2
abundance: few
v_gene: TRBV10-3
CDR3aa: CAIGLLTGGTNEQFF
CDR3nt: TGTGCCATCGGATTGCTAACGGGGGGTACCAATGAGCAGTTCTTC

j_gene: TRBJ1-1
d_gene: TRBD1
abundance: -
v_gene: TRBV9
CDR3aa: CASSVVRQGQDGAFF
CDR3nt: TGTGCCAGCAGCGTAGTGCGACAGGGACAGGATGGGGCTTTCTTT

j_gene: TRBJ1-1
d_gene: -
abundance: -
v_gene: TRBV5-1
CDR3aa: CASSFAVPNTEAFF
CDR3nt: TGCGCCAGCAGCTTCGCGGTCCCGAACACTGAAGCTTTCTTT

j_gene: TRBJ1-4
d_gene: TRBD1
abundance: many
v_gene: TRBV19
CDR3aa: CATTGTGREKLFF
CDR3nt: TGTGCCACTACCGGGACAGGGAGAGAAAAACTGTTTTTT

j_gene: TRBJ2-3
d_gene: -
abundance: -
v_gene: TRBV7-6
CDR3aa: CASSSGLFTDTQYF
CDR3nt: TGTGCCAGCAGCTCCGGACTGTTCACAGATACGCAGTATTTT

j_gene: TRBJ1-5
d_gene: TRBD1
abundance: -
v_gene: TRBV5-3
CDR3aa: CARSLKEGQLNQPQHF
CDR3nt: TGTGCCAGAAGCTTGAAGGAGGGACAGCTCAATCAGCCCCAGCATTTT

j_gene: TRBJ2-7
d_gene: TRBD2
abundance: -
v_gene: TRBV11-3
CDR3aa: CASSTGTSGNYEQYF
CDR3nt: TGTGCCAGCAGCACTGGGACTAGCGGGAACTACGAGCAGTACTTC

j_gene: TRBJ1-5
d_gene: -
abundance: once
v_gene: TRBV28
CDR3aa: CASLPLPGQPQHF
CDR3nt: TGTGCCAGCCTACCCCTACCAGGTCAGCCCCAGCATTTT

j_gene: TRBJ2-7
d_gene: TRBD2
abundance: -
v_gene: TRBV9
CDR3aa: CASSAGGEPTYEQYF
CDR3nt: TGTGCCAGCAGCGCCGGGGGGGAACCCACCTACGAGCAGTACTTC

j_gene: TRBJ2-7
d_gene: TRBD1
abundance: -
v_gene: TRBV7-2
CDR3aa: CASSKDRFSYEQYF
CDR3nt: TGTGCCAGCAGCAAGGACAGGTTCTCCTACGAGCAGTACTTC

j_gene: TRBJ1-2
d_gene: -
abundance: -
v_gene: TRBV18
CDR3aa: CASSGSRGGYTF
CDR3nt: TGTGCCAGCTCCGGGTCCAGGGGAGGCTACACCTTC

j_gene: TRBJ1-2
d_gene: -
abundance: -
v_gene: TRBV4-1
CDR3aa: CASSQDLRYGYTF
CDR3nt: TGCGCCAGCAGCCAAGATTTGAGGTATGGCTACACCTTC

j_gene: TRBJ1-4
d_gene: TRBD1
abundance: -
v_gene: TRBV9
CDR3aa: CASSVEDRGEKLFF
CDR3nt: TGTGCCAGCAGCGTAGAGGACAGGGGTGAAAAACTGTTTTTT

j_gene: TRBJ2-1
d_gene: -
abundance: -
v_gene: TRBV2
CDR3aa: CASSDSRGYNEQFF
CDR3nt: TGTGCCAGCAGCGACAGTAGAGGTTACAATGAGCAGTTCTTC

j_gene: TRBJ1-1
d_gene: -
abundance: few
v_gene: TRBV5-6
CDR3aa: CASSLRTIGTLNTEAFF
CDR3nt: TGTGCCAGCAGCTTGCGGACCATAGGGACATTGAACACTGAAGCTTTCTTT

j_gene: TRBJ1-1
d_gene: -
abundance: -
v_gene: TRBV18
CDR3aa: CASSPAGGQGAEAFF
CDR3nt: TGTGCCAGCTCACCGGCGGGGGGCCAGGGAGCAGAAGCTTTCTTT

j_gene: TRBJ1-4
d_gene: TRBD1
abundance: -
v_gene: TRBV28
CDR3aa: CASRDGQGFEKLFF
CDR3nt: TGTGCCAGCAGAGACGGACAGGGCTTCGAAAAACTGTTTTTT

j_gene: TRBJ1-4
d_gene: -
abundance: few
v_gene: TRBV5-6
CDR3aa: CASSLGTLNEKLFF
CDR3nt: TGTGCCAGCAGCCTCGGGACTCTTAATGAAAAACTGTTTTTT

j_gene: TRBJ2-5
d_gene: TRBD1
abundance: -
v_gene: TRBV9
CDR3aa: CASSVSSAGGETQYF
CDR3nt: TGTGCCAGCAGCGTGTCCTCGGCAGGGGGCGAAACCCAGTACTTC

j_gene: TRBJ1-6
d_gene: TRBD1
abundance: -
v_gene: TRBV6-6
CDR3aa: CASSGQGSSYNSPLHF
CDR3nt: TGTGCCAGCAGCGGACAGGGGAGCTCCTATAATTCACCCCTCCACTTT

j_gene: TRBJ2-7
d_gene: -
abundance: -
v_gene: TRBV2
CDR3aa: CASNQGPSSYEQYF
CDR3nt: TGTGCCAGCAACCAGGGTCCAAGCTCCTACGAGCAGTACTTC

j_gene: TRBJ2-3
d_gene: TRBD1
abundance: -
v_gene: TRBV6-5
CDR3aa: CASRSGQGATDTQYF
CDR3nt: TGTGCCAGCAGGTCTGGACAGGGGGCGACAGATACGCAGTATTTT

j_gene: TRBJ1-6
d_gene: -
abundance: few
v_gene: TRBV4-1
CDR3aa: CASSTGHSPLHF
CDR3nt: TGCGCCAGCAGTACAGGGCATTCACCCCTCCACTTT

j_gene: TRBJ1-2
d_gene: TRBD1
abundance: -
v_gene: TRBV10-3
CDR3aa: CAISEDRGYYGYTF
CDR3nt: TGTGCCATCAGTGAGGACAGGGGGTACTATGGCTACACCTTC

j_gene: TRBJ2-1
d_gene: TRBD1
abundance: -
v_gene: TRBV27
CDR3aa: CASSAGTGQHNEQFF
CDR3nt: TGTGCCAGCAGTGCCGGGACAGGCCAACACAATGAGCAGTTCTTC

j_gene: TRBJ2-1
d_gene: TRBD2
abundance: -
v_gene: TRBV11-2
CDR3aa: CASSQPLAGYSNEQFF
CDR3nt: TGTGCCAGCAGCCAACCTCTAGCGGGATACTCCAATGAGCAGTTCTTC

j_gene: TRBJ2-7
d_gene: -
abundance: -
v_gene: TRBV11-3
CDR3aa: CASSLGGVRYEQYF
CDR3nt: TGTGCCAGCAGCTTAGGCGGGGTACGGTACGAGCAGTACTTC

j_gene: TRBJ1-5
d_gene: -
abundance: few
v_gene: TRBV10-3
CDR3aa: CAITRGDFKIDQPQHF
CDR3nt: TGTGCCATCACCCGGGGGGACTTCAAAATAGATCAGCCCCAGCATTTT

j_gene: TRBJ1-2
d_gene: -
abundance: -
v_gene: TRBV7-3
CDR3aa: CASSLTAVGDYGYTF
CDR3nt: TGTGCCAGCAGCTTAACAGCCGTCGGGGACTATGGCTACACCTTC

j_gene: TRBJ1-4
d_gene: -
abundance: few
v_gene: TRBV29-1
CDR3aa: CSVLSGFPNEKLFF
CDR3nt: TGCAGCGTCCTGTCGGGGTTTCCAAATGAAAAACTGTTTTTT

j_gene: TRBJ2-1
d_gene: -
abundance: -
v_gene: TRBV4-1
CDR3aa: CASSRVQGLIDNEQFF
CDR3nt: TGCGCCAGCAGCCGCGTACAGGGTCTGATCGACAATGAGCAGTTCTTC

j_gene: TRBJ1-6
d_gene: -
abundance: -
v_gene: TRBV6-6
CDR3aa: CASSAGTRATASPLHF
CDR3nt: TGTGCCAGCTCCGCAGGGACTCGCGCTACGGCCTCACCCCTCCACTTT

j_gene: TRBJ2-7
d_gene: TRBD1
abundance: -
v_gene: TRBV6-5
CDR3aa: CASSRQGYEQYF
CDR3nt: TGTGCCAGCAGCAGACAGGGATACGAGCAGTACTTC

j_gene: TRBJ1-2
d_gene: TRBD1
abundance: -
v_gene: TRBV9
CDR3aa: CASSDPGQGRGGYTF
CDR3nt: TGTGCCAGCAGCGACCCGGGACAGGGGCGTGGTGGCTACACCTTC

j_gene: TRBJ1-6
d_gene: TRBD1
abundance: few
v_gene: TRBV4-2
CDR3aa: CASSQETGGNSPLHF
CDR3nt: TGTGCCAGCAGCCAAGAGACAGGGGGTAATTCACCCCTCCACTTT

j_gene: TRBJ2-7
d_gene: -
abundance: -
v_gene: TRBV6-5
CDR3aa: CASTQGGTPEQYF
CDR3nt: TGTGCCAGCACCCAAGGGGGAACGCCCGAGCAGTACTTC